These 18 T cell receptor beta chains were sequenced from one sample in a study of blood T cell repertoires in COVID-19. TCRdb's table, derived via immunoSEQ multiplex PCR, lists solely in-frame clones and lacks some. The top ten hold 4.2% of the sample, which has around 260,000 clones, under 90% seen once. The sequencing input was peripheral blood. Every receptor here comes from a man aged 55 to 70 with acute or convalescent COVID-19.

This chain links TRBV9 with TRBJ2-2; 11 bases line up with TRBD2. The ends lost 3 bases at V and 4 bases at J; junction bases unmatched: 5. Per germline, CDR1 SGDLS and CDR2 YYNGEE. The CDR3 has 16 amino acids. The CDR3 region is CASSAQTSGGTGELFF. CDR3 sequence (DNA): TGTGCCAGCAGCGCCCAAACTAGCGGGGGCACCGGGGAGCTGTTTTTT.

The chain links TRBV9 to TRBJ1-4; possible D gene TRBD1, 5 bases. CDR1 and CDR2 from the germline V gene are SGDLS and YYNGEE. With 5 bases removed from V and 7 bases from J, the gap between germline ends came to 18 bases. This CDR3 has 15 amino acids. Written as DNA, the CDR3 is TGTGCCAGCAGAAGAGGGACTCAGATGGGTGAAAAACTGTTTTTT. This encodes CASRRGTQMGEKLFF.

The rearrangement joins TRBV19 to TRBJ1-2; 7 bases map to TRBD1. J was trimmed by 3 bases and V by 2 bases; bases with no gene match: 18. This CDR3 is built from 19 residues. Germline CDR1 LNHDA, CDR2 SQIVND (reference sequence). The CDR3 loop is CASSIQPLGQAGPYYGYTF. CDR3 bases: TGTGCCAGTAGTATACAGCCCCTCGGACAGGCAGGTCCCTACTATGGCTACACCTTC. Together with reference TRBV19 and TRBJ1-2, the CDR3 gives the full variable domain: DGGITQSPKYLFRKEGQNVTLSCEQNLNHDAMYWYRQDPGQGLRLIYYSQIVNDFQKGDIAEGYSVSREKKESFPLTVTSAQKNPTAFYLCASSIQPLGQAGPYYGYTFGSGTRLTVV.

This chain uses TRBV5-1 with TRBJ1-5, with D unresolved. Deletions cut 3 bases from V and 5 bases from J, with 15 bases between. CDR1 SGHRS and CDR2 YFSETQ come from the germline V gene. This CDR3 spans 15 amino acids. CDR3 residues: CASSSDPGADQPQHF. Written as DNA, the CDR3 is TGCGCCAGCAGCTCAGACCCCGGAGCAGATCAGCCCCAGCATTTT.

The CDR3 DNA sequence: TGTGCCAGCAGTTCCCCAGGGGACAATGAGCAGTTCTTC. Translated: CASSSPGDNEQFF. The V gene is TRBV6-2 or TRBV6-3, the J gene TRBJ2-1; maybe TRBD1 (6 bases). The CDR3 sequence is 13 residues long. Germline assignment: CDR1 MNHEY and CDR2 SVGEGT. V was pared by 4 bases and J by 5 bases, with 9 bases between.

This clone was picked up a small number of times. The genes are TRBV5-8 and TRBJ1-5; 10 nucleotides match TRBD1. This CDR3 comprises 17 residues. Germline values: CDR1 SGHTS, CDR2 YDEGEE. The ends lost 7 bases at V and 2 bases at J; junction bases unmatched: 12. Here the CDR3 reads CASVQDRGFMGNQPQHF. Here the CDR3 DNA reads TGTGCCAGCGTCCAGGACAGGGGGTTTATGGGCAATCAGCCCCAGCATTTT.

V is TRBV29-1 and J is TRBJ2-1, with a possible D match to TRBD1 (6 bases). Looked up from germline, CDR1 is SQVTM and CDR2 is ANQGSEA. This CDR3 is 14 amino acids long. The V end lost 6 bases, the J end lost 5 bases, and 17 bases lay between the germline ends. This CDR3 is CSVQGGFWNNEQFF. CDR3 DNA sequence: TGCAGCGTCCAAGGGGGTTTTTGGAACAATGAGCAGTTCTTC.

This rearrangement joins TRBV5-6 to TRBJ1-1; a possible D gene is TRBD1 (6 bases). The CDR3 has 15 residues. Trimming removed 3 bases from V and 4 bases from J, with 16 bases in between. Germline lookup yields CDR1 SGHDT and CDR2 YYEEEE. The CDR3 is CASSSQGSPSTEAFF. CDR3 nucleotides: TGTGCCAGCAGCTCTCAGGGGAGCCCGAGCACTGAAGCTTTCTTT.

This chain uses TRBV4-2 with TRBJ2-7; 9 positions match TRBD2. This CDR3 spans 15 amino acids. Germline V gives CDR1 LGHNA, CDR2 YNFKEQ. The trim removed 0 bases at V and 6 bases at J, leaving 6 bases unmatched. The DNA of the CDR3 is TGTGCCAGCAGCCAAGAGGCGGGGGGGATTGGCGAGCAGTACTTC. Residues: CASSQEAGGIGEQYF.

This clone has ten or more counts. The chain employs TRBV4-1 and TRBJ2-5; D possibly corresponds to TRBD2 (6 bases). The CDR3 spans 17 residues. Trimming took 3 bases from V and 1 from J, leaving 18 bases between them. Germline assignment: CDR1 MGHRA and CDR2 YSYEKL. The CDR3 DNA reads TGCGCCAGCAGCCAGCTGGCGACTAGGGAGTTCCAAGAGACCCAGTACTTC. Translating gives CASSQLATREFQETQYF.

CDR3 DNA sequence: TGTGCCAGCAGTGCCGACAGGGGGCGAGGCAATCAGCCCCAGCATTTT. Protein: CASSADRGRGNQPQHF. This chain connects TRBV28 to TRBJ1-5; 10 bases agree with TRBD1. This CDR3 contains 16 residues. Unmatched junction bases numbered 6, after V lost 5 bases and J lost 2 bases. Germline V gene sequence: CDR1 MDHEN, CDR2 SYDVKM. The full variable domain, with the rest looked up from reference TRBV28 and TRBJ1-5, is DVKVTQSSRYLVKRTGEKVFLECVQDMDHENMFWYRQDPGLGLRLIYFSYDVKMKEKGDIPEGYSVSREKKERFSLILESASTNQTSMYLCASSADRGRGNQPQHFGDGTRLSIL.

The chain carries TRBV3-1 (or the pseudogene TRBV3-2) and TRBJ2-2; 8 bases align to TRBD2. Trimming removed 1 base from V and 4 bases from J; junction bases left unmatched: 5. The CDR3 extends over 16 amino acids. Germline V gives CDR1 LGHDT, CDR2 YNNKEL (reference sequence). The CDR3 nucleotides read TGTGCCAGCAGCCAAGGGGGCGGGGGGCGCACCGGGGAGCTGTTTTTT. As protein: CASSQGGGGRTGELFF.

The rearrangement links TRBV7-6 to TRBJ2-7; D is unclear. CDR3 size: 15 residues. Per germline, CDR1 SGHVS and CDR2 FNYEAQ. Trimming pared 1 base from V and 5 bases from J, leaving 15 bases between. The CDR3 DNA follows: TGTGCCAGCAGCTTAGAACCCACGGGTCCCCACGAGCAGTACTTC. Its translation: CASSLEPTGPHEQYF.

The CDR3 loop is CASSPREGEQYF. The CDR3 bases are TGTGCCAGCAGCCCCCGTGAGGGCGAGCAGTACTTC. The V call is TRBV9, the J call TRBJ2-7; TRBD2 is a possible D gene (5 bases). Trimming took off 4 bases at V and 6 bases at J, with 11 bases between the two ends. CDR3 length: 12 amino acids. Germline CDR1 SGDLS, CDR2 YYNGEE. The full variable domain, rest sourced from reference TRBV9 and TRBJ2-7, is DSGVTQTPKHLITATGQRVTLRCSPRSGDLSVYWYQQSLDQGLQFLIQYYNGEERAKGNILERFSAQQFPDLHSELNLSSLELGDSALYFCASSPREGEQYFGPGTRLTVT.

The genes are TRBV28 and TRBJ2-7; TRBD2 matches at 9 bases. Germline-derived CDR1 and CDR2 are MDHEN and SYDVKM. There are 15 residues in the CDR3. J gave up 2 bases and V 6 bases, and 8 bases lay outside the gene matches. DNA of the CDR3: TGTGCCAGCAGCCCACCGGGACTAGCCCCCTACGAGCAGTACTTC. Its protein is CASSPPGLAPYEQYF.

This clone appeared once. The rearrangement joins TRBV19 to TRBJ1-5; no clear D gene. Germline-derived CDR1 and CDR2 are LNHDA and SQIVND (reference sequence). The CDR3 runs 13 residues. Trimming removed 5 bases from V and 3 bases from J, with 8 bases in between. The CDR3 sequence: CASSQAFNQPQHF. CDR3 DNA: TGTGCCAGTAGTCAGGCGTTCAATCAGCCCCAGCATTTT. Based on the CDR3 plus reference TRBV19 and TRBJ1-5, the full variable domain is DGGITQSPKYLFRKEGQNVTLSCEQNLNHDAMYWYRQDPGQGLRLIYYSQIVNDFQKGDIAEGYSVSREKKESFPLTVTSAQKNPTAFYLCASSQAFNQPQHFGDGTRLSIL.

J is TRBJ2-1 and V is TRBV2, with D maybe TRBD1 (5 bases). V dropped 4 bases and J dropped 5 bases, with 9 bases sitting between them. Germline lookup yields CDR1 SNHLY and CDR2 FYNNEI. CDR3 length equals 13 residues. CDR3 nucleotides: TGTGCCAGCAGTGGTATAGGGGACAATGAGCAGTTCTTC. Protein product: CASSGIGDNEQFF.

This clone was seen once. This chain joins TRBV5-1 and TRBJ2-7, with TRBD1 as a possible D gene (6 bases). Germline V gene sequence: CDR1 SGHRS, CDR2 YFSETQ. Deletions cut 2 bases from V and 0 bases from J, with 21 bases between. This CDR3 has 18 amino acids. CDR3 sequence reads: CASSFGKGWGHRSYEQYF. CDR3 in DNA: TGCGCCAGCAGCTTCGGTAAGGGGTGGGGGCACCGCTCCTACGAGCAGTACTTC.